This passage covers 6 T cell receptor beta chains from one sample sequenced in a study of T-cell reconstitution after alpha-beta-depleted transplantation in children. This sample's TCRbeta library carried unique molecular identifier barcodes. TCRdb analysed the PCR reads with MiXCR anew, one entry per CDR3 protein. The table includes 350,000 to 500,000 distinct CDR3 sequences, 43% detected once. The sample here was PBMCs, taken before TCRalphabeta/CD19-depleted stem cell transplant. All receptors come from a girl between 2 and 10 years old with aplastic anemia, due to receive a stem cell transplant.

V usage is TRBV10-3 and J usage is TRBJ2-7, with D tentatively TRBD1 or TRBD2 (5 bases each). Germline CDR1 and CDR2: ENHRY and SYGVKD. The germline V and J ends were trimmed by 4 bases and 4 bases, with 20 bases remaining between them. The CDR3 covers 16 residues. CDR3 region: CAISGEGLLGLYEQYF. In DNA form, the CDR3 reads TGTGCCATCAGTGGCGAGGGGTTACTAGGACTGTACGAGCAGTACTTC.

CDR3 sequence reads: CASRWLGNYGYTF. In DNA form, the CDR3 reads TGTGCCAGCAGGTGGTTAGGAAACTATGGCTACACCTTC. The chain is built from TRBV6-1 and TRBJ1-2; D is undetermined. The CDR3 loop spans 13 amino acids. V lost 6 bases to trimming and J lost 2 bases, with 10 bases between them. CDR1 is MNHNS and CDR2 is SASEGT in the germline V gene.

This clonotype was counted at least ten times. This chain joins TRBV7-2 and TRBJ1-1; D unclear. This CDR3 is 12 amino acids long. Germline V gene lookup returns CDR1 SGHTA and CDR2 FQGNSA. With 3 bases removed from V and 2 bases from J, the gap between germline ends came to 4 bases. The CDR3 loop is CASSFPNTEAFF. CDR3 DNA: TGTGCCAGCAGCTTCCCTAACACTGAAGCTTTCTTT.

This clonotype has more than one count but fewer than ten. This rearrangement joins TRBV4-3 to TRBJ2-1; no reliable D call. Germline values: CDR1 LGHNA, CDR2 YSLEER. Trimming removed 4 bases at V and 5 bases at J, with 12 bases between. The CDR3 is made up of 14 amino acids. The CDR3 DNA reads TGCGCCAGCAGCCTCTCGGGCCCTGACAATGAGCAGTTCTTC. Protein product: CASSLSGPDNEQFF.

The chain joins TRBV7-2 to TRBJ1-1, with D maybe TRBD1 (6 bases). This CDR3 is 13 amino acids long. From germline, CDR1 is SGHTA and CDR2 FQGNSA. Trimming shortened V by 5 bases and J by 4 bases, and 11 bases separated the two germline ends. The CDR3 here is CASSEGGRTEAFF. CDR3 nucleotide sequence: TGTGCCAGCAGCGAAGGGGGTCGCACTGAAGCTTTCTTT.

The chain links TRBV20-1 to TRBJ2-7, with D hard to call. CDR1 is DFQATT, CDR2 SNEGSKA, per germline (reference sequence). The CDR3 is 11 amino acids. CDR3 coding DNA: TGCAGCGGCTCGGCGCTCGGTGAGCAGTACTTC. It encodes CSGSALGEQYF.